The T cell receptor (beta chain) under discussion was sequenced for a study of Graves' ophthalmopathy and Graves' hyperthyroidism. Trimming shortened V by 1 base and J by 0 bases, and 10 bases separated the two germline ends. The germline gives CDR1 SGHVS, CDR2 FNYEAQ. The CDR3 has 16 amino acids. The authors amplified TCR beta CDR3 regions from RNA transcripts. HTBI primers served in a first-round RT-PCR, which a second-round multiplex PCR followed. TCRdb called the multiplex PCR reads again in MiXCR, with one record for every CDR3 protein. This sample carries about 48,000 distinct CDR3 sequences, over 45% of them seen once, and the ten largest clones take approximately 20%. Turning to this clonotype: The antigen remains unidentified.

Study results and caveats: Progression of ophthalmopathy was predicted by the model with around 70% sensitivity and under 75% specificity. Among expanded thyroid clonotypes above 0.001 frequency, most also occurred in blood.

CAS ≥3, NOSPECS ≥4, moderate-to-severe activity and duration under 3 months marked donors with ophthalmopathy. PBMCs stemmed from around 9 ml of fresh peripheral blood. The sequence was obtained from an adult man with Graves' ophthalmopathy. This chain connects TRBV7-6 to TRBJ1-3, with D perhaps matching TRBD1 (6 bases). Sequencing was carried out using peripheral blood. This chain's CDR3 is CASSLGTAISGNTIYF. In DNA, the CDR3 is TGTGCCAGCAGCTTAGGGACAGCGATCTCTGGAAACACCATATATTTT.